This entry lists 29 T cell receptor beta chains sequenced from one sample in a study of response to subunit inactivated influenza vaccine. TCRdb ran MiXCR on the RT-PCR reads and lists one entry per CDR3 protein. This table has about 520,000 distinct CDR3 sequences, 6.5% to 8% appearing once. The sequencing used PBMCs from blood, collected roughly 24 months after vaccination. The receptor set was obtained from a man aged 50 to 69 who received an inactivated influenza vaccine.

This clonotype was seen only a few times. The V call is TRBV20-1, the J call TRBJ1-1; D gene ambiguous. The CDR3 has 12 residues. Germline V lookup: CDR1 DFQATT, CDR2 SNEGSKA (reference sequence). The V gene lost 2 bases and the J gene lost 0 bases, with 4 bases spanning the gap. CDR3: CSARKMNTEAFF. The CDR3, as DNA: TGCAGTGCTAGAAAAATGAACACTGAAGCTTTCTTT.

Ten or more counts support this clonotype. This sequence joins TRBV20-1 and TRBJ2-1; the D is unclear. The CDR3 runs to 11 residues. The ends were cut back, 4 bases at V and 10 bases at J, with 11 bases in the middle. Germline assignment: CDR1 DFQATT and CDR2 SNEGSKA (reference sequence). The CDR3, as DNA: TGCAGTGCTATCCCCGCTTCGGAGCAGTTCTTC. Translated, it gives CSAIPASEQFF.

This clonotype has more than one count but fewer than ten. This chain links TRBV5-1 with TRBJ2-7; TRBD2 aligns across 12 bases. CDR3 size: 13 residues. Trimming at V came to 5 bases and at J to 4 bases, leaving 1 base not matched to a gene. Germline V CDR1 and CDR2: SGHRS, YFSETQ. CDR3 DNA sequence: TGCGCCAGCAGACTAGCGGGGGGTTACGAGCAGTACTTC. Translating it yields CASRLAGGYEQYF.

This clonotype has a count of ten or more. The chain uses TRBV29-1 and TRBJ2-1; 14 bases are shared with TRBD2. The junction had 11 bases not matched to a gene; V was cut back by 7 bases and J by 0 bases. Germline V CDR1 and CDR2: SQVTM, ANQGSEA. The CDR3 is 18 residues long. The CDR3 nucleotides are TGCAGCGCTTCCGGACTAGCGGGAGGTCTAAGCTCCTACAATGAGCAGTTCTTC. Protein product: CSASGLAGGLSSYNEQFF.

V gene TRBV20-1 combines with J gene TRBJ2-5; tentatively, D is TRBD1 (7 bases). The germline V gene encodes CDR1 DFQATT and CDR2 SNEGSKA (reference sequence). V dropped 6 bases and J dropped 2 bases, with 25 bases sitting between them. The CDR3 is made up of 17 amino acids. The CDR3 is CSATWRDKRGQQETQYF. The CDR3 DNA is TGCAGTGCCACATGGAGGGACAAAAGGGGGCAGCAAGAGACCCAGTACTTC.

CDR3 in amino acids: CASSPGLLCEQYF. CDR3 DNA sequence: TGTGCCAGCAGCCCTGGGCTCCTCTGCGAGCAGTACTTC. This sequence joins TRBV5-5 and TRBJ2-7; D is uncertain. The V end was cut by 4 bases, the J end by 6 bases, with 14 bases between. Germline-derived CDR1 and CDR2 are SGHKS and YYEKEE (reference sequence). The CDR3 extends over 13 amino acids.

This clonotype showed up just a few times. The rearrangement joins TRBV4-1 to TRBJ2-7; D gene ambiguous. The CDR3 has 15 residues. Germline loops: CDR1 MGHRA, CDR2 YSYEKL. Trimming removed 2 bases at V and 2 bases at J, with 13 bases between. CDR3 amino acids: CASSQPSGGTYEQYF. CDR3 DNA: TGCGCCAGCAGCCAACCCTCGGGCGGTACCTACGAGCAGTACTTC.

This clonotype was observed many times. V gene TRBV25-1 combines with J gene TRBJ1-4; 7 positions match TRBD1. The V gene end was trimmed by 2 bases and the J gene end by 7 bases; junction bases not matched to a gene: 13. The CDR3 spans 17 residues. Germline CDR1 is MGHDK and CDR2 is SYGVNS. The chain's CDR3 is CASSEIGTAHGSEKLFF. The CDR3 nucleotides read TGTGCCAGCAGTGAAATTGGGACAGCCCACGGTAGTGAAAAACTGTTTTTT.

This clonotype was counted only a few times. The chain recombines TRBV3-1 with TRBJ2-2; 8 bases are shared with TRBD1. The germline V gene encodes CDR1 LGHDT and CDR2 YNNKEL (reference sequence). This CDR3 is 16 amino acids long. V shed 4 bases and J 4 bases; nucleotides not matched to a gene: 8. For the CDR3, the DNA is TGTGCCAGCAGCCCGCAGGGGGCCCAACTCACCGGGGAGCTGTTTTTT. This translates into CASSPQGAQLTGELFF.

The chain is built from TRBV4-1 and TRBJ1-4; tentatively, D is TRBD1 (5 bases). From germline, CDR1 is MGHRA and CDR2 YSYEKL. This CDR3 has 17 residues. Trimming took off 1 base at V and 10 bases at J, with 22 bases between the two ends. CDR3 sequence: CASSQAPTGGVTGKLFF. CDR3 sequence (DNA): TGCGCCAGCAGCCAAGCCCCGACGGGGGGTGTTACTGGAAAACTGTTTTTT.

The chain links TRBV5-1 to TRBJ1-1; no reliable D call. V shed 0 bases and J shed 8 bases, with 17 bases lying between them. CDR3 length: 15 amino acids. Germline CDR1 SGHRS, CDR2 YFSETQ. The CDR3 sequence: CASSLGSALDNEAFF. In DNA, the CDR3 is TGCGCCAGCAGCTTGGGCTCGGCTCTAGATAACGAAGCTTTCTTT.

In regard to this clonotype: A read error may explain this, as a much larger clone is one base away. The V and J genes are TRBV10-3 and TRBJ2-7, with D possibly being TRBD2 (6 bases). The germline CDR1 and CDR2 sequences are ENHRY and SYGVKD. The ends were cut back, 4 bases at V and 3 bases at J, with 10 bases in the middle. The CDR3 spans 13 residues. In DNA form, the CDR3 reads TGTGCCATCAGTGCTATCGGGAGCTACGAGCAGTACTTC. Translating it yields CAISAIGSYEQYF.

The table lists this clonotype with many counts. This chain uses TRBV5-5 with TRBJ1-2; TRBD1 matches at 8 bases. J gave up 4 bases and V 4 bases, and 15 bases lay outside the gene matches. The germline V gene has CDR1 SGHKS and CDR2 YYEKEE (reference sequence). This CDR3 region has 17 residues. The CDR3 DNA is TGTGCCAGCAGCCGGGAGAGGAGACAGGGGCTATTCTATGGCTACACCTTC. Translated: CASSRERRQGLFYGYTF.

This clonotype was counted at least ten times. This chain links TRBV20-1 with TRBJ2-7; 10 positions agree with TRBD2. Per the germline V gene, CDR1 is DFQATT and CDR2 is SNEGSKA (reference sequence). With 7 bases clipped from V and 1 base from J, the junction kept 13 bases outside the gene matches. The CDR3 sequence is 16 residues long. CDR3 sequence: CSVRGSGRAVSYEQYF. The CDR3 DNA is TGCAGTGTTCGGGGAAGCGGGAGGGCCGTGTCCTACGAGCAGTACTTC.

This clonotype was seen a few times. The rearrangement uses TRBV9 and TRBJ2-7; 7 nucleotides agree with TRBD1. CDR1 SGDLS and CDR2 YYNGEE come from the germline V gene. Germline trimming cut 3 bases from V and 0 bases from J; bases unmatched to any gene: 6. CDR3 size: 15 residues. The CDR3 bases are TGTGCCAGCAGCGCCTCTACAGGGGTCTCCTACGAGCAGTACTTC. This encodes CASSASTGVSYEQYF.

This sequence joins TRBV7-2 and TRBJ2-7; TRBD1 matches 10 bases. The CDR3 contains 14 residues. Germline V gene sequence: CDR1 SGHTA, CDR2 FQGNSA. J lost 6 bases, V lost 4 bases, and 6 bases had no gene match. For the CDR3, the DNA is TGTGCCAGCAGCTCCGACAGGGGGCTGGGCGAGCAGTACTTC. Its translation: CASSSDRGLGEQYF.

In this sample, this clonotype turned up many times. This chain uses TRBV29-1 with TRBJ2-2; D could derive from TRBD1 or TRBD2 (5 bases each). The CDR3 has 13 residues. Germline CDR1 reads SQVTM; CDR2 reads ANQGSEA. Trimming cost V 6 bases and J 0 bases, with 8 bases left between them. CDR3 in DNA: TGCAGCGTCCGGGGCGCGAACACCGGGGAGCTGTTTTTT. Its translation is CSVRGANTGELFF.

Many counts were recorded for this clonotype. The chain is built from TRBV5-4 and TRBJ2-1; D remains ambiguous. V was clipped by 5 bases and J by 8 bases, with 14 bases between them. The CDR3 sequence is 13 residues long. Germline V gene lookup returns CDR1 SGHNT and CDR2 YYREEE (reference sequence). DNA for the CDR3: TGTGCCAGCAGGATAATCAGTCGGGATGAGCAGTTCTTC. Translated, it gives CASRIISRDEQFF. The full variable domain, its missing parts supplied by reference TRBV5-4 and TRBJ2-1, is ETGVTQSPTHLIKTRGQQVTLRCSSQSGHNTVSWYQQALGQGPQFIFQYYREEENGRGNFPPRFSGLQFPNYSSELNVNALELDDSALYLCASRIISRDEQFFGPGTRLTVL.

The V call is TRBV12-3 or TRBV12-4, the J call TRBJ1-2; TRBD1 matches 8 bases. The CDR3 runs 12 residues. V dropped 8 bases and J dropped 7; count of bases not matched to a gene: 6. CDR3 loop: CASARGHFGYTF. The CDR3 DNA is TGTGCCAGCGCCAGGGGGCATTTTGGCTACACCTTC.

At least ten counts were recorded for this clonotype. This chain joins TRBV6-5 and TRBJ2-2; maybe TRBD2 (5 bases). The V end lost 4 bases, the J end lost 3 bases, and 12 bases lay between the germline ends. The CDR3 loop spans 15 amino acids. Germline V lookup: CDR1 MNHEY, CDR2 SVGAGI. This CDR3 reads CASSWRKTYTGELFF. As DNA, the CDR3 is TGTGCCAGCAGTTGGAGGAAAACTTACACCGGGGAGCTGTTTTTT.

This clonotype has a handful of counts. The chain joins TRBV7-9 to TRBJ2-2, with D perhaps assigned TRBD1 or TRBD2 (5 bases each). The CDR3 loop spans 15 amino acids. The germline V gene encodes CDR1 SEHNR and CDR2 FQNEAQ (reference sequence). Trimming removed 5 bases from V and 8 bases from J, with 18 bases in between. CDR3 coding DNA: TGTGCCAGCAGCCTCCGGGACGGTATCACGGGGGAGCTGTTTTTT. Encoded protein: CASSLRDGITGELFF.

The chain joins TRBV18 to TRBJ2-7; D might be TRBD1 or TRBD2, each matching 5 bases. CDR3 length: 14 residues. Between the trimmed V and J ends, which lost 3 bases and 6 bases, there was a span of 15 bases. Germline V gene sequence: CDR1 KGHSH, CDR2 LQKENI. CDR3 nucleotide sequence: TGTGCCAGCTCACCTGGGACCGTCGGTAGCGAGCAGTACTTC. Protein product: CASSPGTVGSEQYF.

The sample holds many counts of this clonotype. This chain links TRBV27 with TRBJ2-3; TRBD2 aligns across 8 bases. The CDR3 is made up of 18 amino acids. Unmatched junction bases numbered 16, after V lost 8 bases and J lost 0 bases. Germline assignment: CDR1 MNHEY and CDR2 SMNVEV (reference sequence). This chain's CDR3 is CASAYRQEASGSTDTQYF. DNA for the CDR3: TGTGCCAGCGCCTACAGGCAAGAGGCTAGCGGGAGCACAGATACGCAGTATTTT.

This clonotype occurred many times. The chain recombines TRBV6-1 with TRBJ1-4; 10 nucleotides line up with TRBD1. The CDR3 has 15 amino acids. V was clipped by 5 bases and J by 7 bases; unmatched bases: 7. Germline CDR1 and CDR2: MNHNS and SASEGT. CDR3 bases: TGTGCCAGCAGTAAGGACAGGGGGAATGCTGAAAAACTGTTTTTT. Its translation: CASSKDRGNAEKLFF.

This clonotype was found many times. The V gene is TRBV4-3, the J gene TRBJ1-1; D is ambiguous. CDR1 is LGHNA, CDR2 YSLEER, per germline. V gave up 3 bases and J gave up 1 base, with 9 bases separating them. This CDR3 is built from 14 residues. CDR3 DNA sequence: TGCGCCAGCAGCCAGTATACAACGAACACTGAAGCTTTCTTT. Translated, it gives CASSQYTTNTEAFF.

This clonotype was seen ten or more times. The chain links TRBV12-3 or TRBV12-4 to TRBJ2-2; 8 bases are shared with TRBD1. Losses at the gene ends were 7 bases for V and 0 bases for J; bases not matched to a gene: 4. The length of the CDR3 is 15 residues. The CDR3 coding sequence is TGTGCCAGCACCCCGGGACAGGCGAACACCGGGGAGCTGTTTTTT. Translation: CASTPGQANTGELFF.

This clonotype was observed a handful of times. The J gene is TRBJ2-7, the V gene TRBV7-8; perhaps TRBD1 as D (6 bases). The CDR3 loop spans 15 amino acids. Germline values: CDR1 SGHVS, CDR2 FQNEAQ. Trimming left V 6 bases short and J 3 bases short, with 18 bases between. The CDR3, as DNA: TGTGCCAGCAGTCTAATGCCCAGGGGCGACTACGAGCAGTACTTC. It codes for CASSLMPRGDYEQYF.

The chain employs TRBV5-1 and TRBJ1-1; D is uncertain. Germline assignment: CDR1 SGHRS and CDR2 YFSETQ. The V end lost 0 bases, the J end lost 0 bases, and 9 bases lay between the germline ends. The length of the CDR3 is 15 residues. The CDR3 protein is CASSLAGNMNTEAFF. The CDR3 DNA follows: TGCGCCAGCAGCTTGGCCGGGAACATGAACACTGAAGCTTTCTTT.

The table lists this clonotype with many counts. The gene calls are TRBV18 and TRBJ2-7; D perhaps matches TRBD1 (6 bases). Trimming took off 4 bases at V and 0 bases at J, with 19 bases between the two ends. CDR1 is KGHSH, CDR2 LQKENI, per germline. The CDR3 is made up of 17 amino acids. CDR3 protein: CASSLRPDRRSSYEQYF. The CDR3, as DNA: TGTGCCAGCTCACTCCGTCCCGACAGGAGGAGCTCCTACGAGCAGTACTTC. Full variable domain (rest looked up from reference TRBV18 and TRBJ2-7): NAGVMQNPRHLVRRRGQEARLRCSPMKGHSHVYWYRQLPEEGLKFMVYLQKENIIDESGMPKERFSAEFPKEGPSILRIQQVVRGDSAAYFCASSLRPDRRSSYEQYFGPGTRLTVT.